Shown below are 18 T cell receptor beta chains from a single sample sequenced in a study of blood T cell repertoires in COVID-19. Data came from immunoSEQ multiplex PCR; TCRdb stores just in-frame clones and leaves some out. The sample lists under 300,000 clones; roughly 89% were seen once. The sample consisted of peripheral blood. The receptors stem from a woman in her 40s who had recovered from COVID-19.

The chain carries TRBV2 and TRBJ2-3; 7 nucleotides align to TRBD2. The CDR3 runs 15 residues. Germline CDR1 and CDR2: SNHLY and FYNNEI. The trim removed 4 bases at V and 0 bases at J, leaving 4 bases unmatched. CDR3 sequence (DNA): TGTGCCAGCAGTGGGCAAGCGGGGAGCACAGATACGCAGTATTTT. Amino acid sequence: CASSGQAGSTDTQYF.

DNA of the CDR3: TGTGCCAGCAGTTGGGACAGACTTACCTACGAGCAGTACTTC. Translation gives CASSWDRLTYEQYF. V and J are TRBV6-5 and TRBJ2-7; 7 bases align to TRBD1. V dropped 4 bases and J dropped 2; count of bases not matched to a gene: 5. There are 14 residues in the CDR3. Germline CDR1 is MNHEY and CDR2 is SVGAGI.

The CDR3 DNA is TGCGCCAGCAGGACGGGACAAGGGTACAATGAGCAGTTCTTC. Its protein is CASRTGQGYNEQFF. V gene TRBV5-1 combines with J gene TRBJ2-1; tentatively, D is TRBD1 (6 bases). Between the trimmed V and J ends, which lost 5 bases and 4 bases, there was a span of 13 bases. The CDR3 sequence is 14 residues long. CDR1 SGHRS and CDR2 YFSETQ come from the germline V gene.

The CDR3 DNA sequence: TGTGCCATCAGTGGCTACGGGACAGGGGGCGGCGGCTACACCTTC. As protein: CAISGYGTGGGGYTF. This chain joins TRBV10-3 and TRBJ1-2; 12 nucleotides match TRBD1. Germline CDR1 reads ENHRY; CDR2 reads SYGVKD. The CDR3 has 15 residues. Germline trimming cut 4 bases from V and 8 bases from J; bases unmatched to any gene: 8.

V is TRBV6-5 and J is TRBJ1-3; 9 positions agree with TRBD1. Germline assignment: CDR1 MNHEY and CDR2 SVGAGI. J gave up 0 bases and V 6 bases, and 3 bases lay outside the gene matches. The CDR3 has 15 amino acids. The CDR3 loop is CASSRDRDSGNTIYF. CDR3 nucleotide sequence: TGTGCCAGCAGCAGGGACAGGGACTCTGGAAACACCATATATTTT.

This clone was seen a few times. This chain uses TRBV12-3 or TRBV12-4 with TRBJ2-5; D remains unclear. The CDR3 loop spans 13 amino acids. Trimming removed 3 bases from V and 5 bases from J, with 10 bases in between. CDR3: CASSFSLEETQYF. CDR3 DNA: TGTGCCAGCAGTTTCTCCCTGGAGGAGACCCAGTACTTC.

The CDR3, as DNA: TGTGCCAGCTCACCGGGAGCGGGAAACTATGGCTACACCTTC. Protein: CASSPGAGNYGYTF. This chain links TRBV18 with TRBJ1-2; the D is unclear. The ends were cut back, 3 bases at V and 2 bases at J, with 10 bases in the middle. Germline V gene data show CDR1 as KGHSH and CDR2 as LQKENI. The CDR3 runs to 14 residues.

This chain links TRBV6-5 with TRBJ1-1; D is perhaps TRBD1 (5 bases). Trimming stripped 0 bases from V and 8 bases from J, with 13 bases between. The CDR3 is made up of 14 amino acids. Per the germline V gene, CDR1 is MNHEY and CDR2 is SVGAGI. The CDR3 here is CASSYSHFGGEAFF. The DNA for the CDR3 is TGTGCCAGCAGTTACTCCCATTTTGGGGGGGAAGCTTTCTTT.

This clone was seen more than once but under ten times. DNA of the CDR3: TGTGCCAGTAAGACTAGCGGTGCCTACGAGCAGTACTTC. Its protein is CASKTSGAYEQYF. The genes are TRBV2 and TRBJ2-7, with 9 bases fitting TRBD2. The CDR3 loop spans 13 amino acids. With 9 bases clipped from V and 2 bases from J, the junction kept 5 bases outside the gene matches. Germline CDR1 is SNHLY and CDR2 is FYNNEI.

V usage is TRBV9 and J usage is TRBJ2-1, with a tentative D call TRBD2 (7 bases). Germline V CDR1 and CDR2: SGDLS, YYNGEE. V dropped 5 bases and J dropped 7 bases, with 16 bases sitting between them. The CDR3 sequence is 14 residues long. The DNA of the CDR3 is TGTGCCAGCAGTCTTCGGGGGGCGGATAATGAGCAGTTCTTC. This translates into CASSLRGADNEQFF.

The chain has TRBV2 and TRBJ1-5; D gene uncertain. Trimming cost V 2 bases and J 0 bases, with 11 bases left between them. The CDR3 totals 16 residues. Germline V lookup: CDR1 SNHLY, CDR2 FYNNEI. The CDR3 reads CASSEFRRNSNQPQHF. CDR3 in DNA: TGTGCCAGCAGTGAATTTAGGAGGAATAGCAATCAGCCCCAGCATTTT.

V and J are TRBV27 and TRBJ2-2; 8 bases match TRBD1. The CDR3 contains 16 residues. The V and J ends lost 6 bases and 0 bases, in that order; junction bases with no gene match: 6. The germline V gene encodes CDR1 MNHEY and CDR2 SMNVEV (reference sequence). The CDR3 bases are TGTGCCAGCAGCCAGCAGGGGGCCACGAACACCGGGGAGCTGTTTTTT. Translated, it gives CASSQQGATNTGELFF.

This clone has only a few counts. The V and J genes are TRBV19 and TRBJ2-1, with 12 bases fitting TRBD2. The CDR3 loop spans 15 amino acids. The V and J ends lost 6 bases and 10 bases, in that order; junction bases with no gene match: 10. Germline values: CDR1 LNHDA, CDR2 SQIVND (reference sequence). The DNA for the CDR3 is TGTGCCAGTAGACCTAGCGGGAGGGCCTCCGAGGAGCAGTTCTTC. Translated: CASRPSGRASEEQFF.

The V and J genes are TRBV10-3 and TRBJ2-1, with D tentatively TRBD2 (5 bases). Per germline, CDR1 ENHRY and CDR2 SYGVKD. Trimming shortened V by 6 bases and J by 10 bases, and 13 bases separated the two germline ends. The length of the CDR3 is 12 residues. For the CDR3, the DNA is TGTGCCATCAGCGTATTTTCGGGGGAGCAGTTCTTC. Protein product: CAISVFSGEQFF.

CDR3 sequence (DNA): TGCGCCAGCAGCTTGAACGGGGGGTCCTACACAGATACGCAGTATTTT. Amino acids: CASSLNGGSYTDTQYF. V gene TRBV5-1 combines with J gene TRBJ2-3; 7 nucleotides match TRBD2. The germline V gene has CDR1 SGHRS and CDR2 YFSETQ. After removal of 1 base from V and 2 bases from J, the junction contained 7 bases not matched to a gene. This CDR3 has 16 amino acids.

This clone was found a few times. The CDR3 sequence is CATSDIKEVGQYF. In DNA form, the CDR3 reads TGTGCCACCAGTGATATTAAGGAGGTAGGGCAGTATTTT. The genes are TRBV24-1 and TRBJ2-3; D might be TRBD2 (5 bases). With 3 bases removed from V and 11 bases from J, the gap between germline ends came to 14 bases. The CDR3 totals 13 residues. Per the germline V gene, CDR1 is KGHDR and CDR2 is SFDVKD.

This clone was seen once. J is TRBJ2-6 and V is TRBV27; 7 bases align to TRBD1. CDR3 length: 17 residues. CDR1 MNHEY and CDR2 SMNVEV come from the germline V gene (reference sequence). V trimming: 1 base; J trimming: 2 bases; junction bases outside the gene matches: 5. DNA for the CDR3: TGTGCCAGCAGTTTATACCGTCAGGGGGCTGGGGCCAACGTCCTGACTTTC. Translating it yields CASSLYRQGAGANVLTF.

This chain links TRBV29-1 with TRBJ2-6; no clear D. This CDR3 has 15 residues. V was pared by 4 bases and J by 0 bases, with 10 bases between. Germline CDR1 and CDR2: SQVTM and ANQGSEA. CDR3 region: CSVGRISSGANVLTF. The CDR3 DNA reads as TGCAGCGTTGGCAGGATAAGCTCTGGGGCCAACGTCCTGACTTTC. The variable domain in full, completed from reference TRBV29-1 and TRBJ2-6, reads SAVISQKPSRDICQRGTSLTIQCQVDSQVTMMFWYRQQPGQSLTLIATANQGSEATYESGFVIDKFPISRPNLTFSTLTVSNMSPEDSSIYLCSVGRISSGANVLTFGAGSRLTVL.